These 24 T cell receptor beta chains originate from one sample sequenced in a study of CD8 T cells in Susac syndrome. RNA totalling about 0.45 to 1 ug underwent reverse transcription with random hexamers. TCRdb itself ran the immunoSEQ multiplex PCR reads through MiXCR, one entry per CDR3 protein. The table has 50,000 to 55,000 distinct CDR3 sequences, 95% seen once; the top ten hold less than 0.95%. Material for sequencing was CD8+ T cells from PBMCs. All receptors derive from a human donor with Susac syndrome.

CDR3 loop: CASSFQGVLYGYTF. Written as DNA, the CDR3 is TGTGCCAGCAGTTTTCAGGGCGTCCTCTATGGCTACACCTTC. J is TRBJ1-2 and V is TRBV12-3 or TRBV12-4, with D possibly TRBD1 on 5 matching bases. V was cut by 3 bases and J by 4 bases, with 12 bases left in between. CDR3 length: 14 amino acids.

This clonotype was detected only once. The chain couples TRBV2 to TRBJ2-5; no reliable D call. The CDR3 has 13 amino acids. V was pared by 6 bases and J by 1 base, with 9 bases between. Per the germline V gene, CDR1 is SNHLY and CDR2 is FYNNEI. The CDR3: CASRPGPQETQYF. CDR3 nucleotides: TGTGCCAGCAGACCAGGCCCCCAAGAGACCCAGTACTTC.

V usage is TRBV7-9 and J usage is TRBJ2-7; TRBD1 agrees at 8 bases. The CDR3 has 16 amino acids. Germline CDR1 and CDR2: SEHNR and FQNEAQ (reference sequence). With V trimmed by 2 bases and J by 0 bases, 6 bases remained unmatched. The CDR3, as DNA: TGTGCCAGCAGCTTAACAGACAGGGGTAGCTCCTACGAGCAGTACTTC. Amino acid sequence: CASSLTDRGSSYEQYF.

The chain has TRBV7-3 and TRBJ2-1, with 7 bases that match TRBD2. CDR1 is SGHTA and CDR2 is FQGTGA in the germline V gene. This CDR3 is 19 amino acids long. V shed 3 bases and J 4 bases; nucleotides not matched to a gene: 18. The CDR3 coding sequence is TGTGCCAGCAGCTTCCCGGGAGGAGGCGTATTTCTACCTTACAATGAGCAGTTCTTC. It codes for CASSFPGGGVFLPYNEQFF.

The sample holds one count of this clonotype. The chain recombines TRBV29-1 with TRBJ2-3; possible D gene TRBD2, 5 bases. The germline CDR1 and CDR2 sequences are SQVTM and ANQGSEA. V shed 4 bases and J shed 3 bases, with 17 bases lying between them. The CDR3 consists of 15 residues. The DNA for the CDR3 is TGCAGCGTTGTTGAGGGAGCAACATCAACAGATACGCAGTATTTT. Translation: CSVVEGATSTDTQYF.

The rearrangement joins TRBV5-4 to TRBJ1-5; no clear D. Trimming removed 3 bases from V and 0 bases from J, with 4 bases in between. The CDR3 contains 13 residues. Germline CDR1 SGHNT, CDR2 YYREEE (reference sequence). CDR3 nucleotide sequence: TGTGCCAGCAGCTACGATAGCAATCAGCCCCAGCATTTT. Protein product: CASSYDSNQPQHF. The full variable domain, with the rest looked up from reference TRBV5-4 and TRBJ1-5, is ETGVTQSPTHLIKTRGQQVTLRCSSQSGHNTVSWYQQALGQGPQFIFQYYREEENGRGNFPPRFSGLQFPNYSSELNVNALELDDSALYLCASSYDSNQPQHFGDGTRLSIL.

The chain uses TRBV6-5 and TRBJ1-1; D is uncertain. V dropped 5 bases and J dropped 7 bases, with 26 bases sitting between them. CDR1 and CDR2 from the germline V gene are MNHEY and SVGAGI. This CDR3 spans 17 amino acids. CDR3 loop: CASSDPLTAIALIEAFF. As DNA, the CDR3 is TGTGCCAGCAGTGACCCACTAACTGCCATCGCCCTCATTGAAGCTTTCTTT.

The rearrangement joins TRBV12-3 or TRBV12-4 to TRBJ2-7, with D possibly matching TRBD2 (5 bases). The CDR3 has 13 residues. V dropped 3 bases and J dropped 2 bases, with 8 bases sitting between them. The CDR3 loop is CASSFGVTYEQYF. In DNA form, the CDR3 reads TGTGCCAGCAGTTTCGGGGTGACCTACGAGCAGTACTTC.

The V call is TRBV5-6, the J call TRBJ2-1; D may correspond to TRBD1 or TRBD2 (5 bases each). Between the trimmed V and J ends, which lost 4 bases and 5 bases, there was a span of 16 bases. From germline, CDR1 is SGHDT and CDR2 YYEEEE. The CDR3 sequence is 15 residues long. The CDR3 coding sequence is TGTGCCAGCAGCGGGGAGTCAGGGTTAGACAATGAGCAGTTCTTC. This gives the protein CASSGESGLDNEQFF. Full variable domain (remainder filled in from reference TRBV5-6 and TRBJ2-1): DAGVTQSPTHLIKTRGQQVTLRCSPKSGHDTVSWYQQALGQGPQFIFQYYEEEERQRGNFPDRFSGHQFPNYSSELNVNALLLGDSALYLCASSGESGLDNEQFFGPGTRLTVL.

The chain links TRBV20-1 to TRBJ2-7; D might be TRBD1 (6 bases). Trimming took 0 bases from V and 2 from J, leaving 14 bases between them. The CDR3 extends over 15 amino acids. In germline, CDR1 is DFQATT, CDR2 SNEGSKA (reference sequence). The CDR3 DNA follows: TGCAGTGCTAGAGATTCGACAGGTGGGGCCTACGAGCAGTACTTC. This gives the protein CSARDSTGGAYEQYF.

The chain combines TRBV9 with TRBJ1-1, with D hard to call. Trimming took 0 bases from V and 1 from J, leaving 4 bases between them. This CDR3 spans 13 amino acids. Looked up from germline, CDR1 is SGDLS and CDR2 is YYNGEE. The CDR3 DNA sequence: TGTGCCAGCAGCGTAGAGGAGAACACTGAAGCTTTCTTT. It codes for CASSVEENTEAFF. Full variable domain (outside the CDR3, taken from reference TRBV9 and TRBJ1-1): DSGVTQTPKHLITATGQRVTLRCSPRSGDLSVYWYQQSLDQGLQFLIQYYNGEERAKGNILERFSAQQFPDLHSELNLSSLELGDSALYFCASSVEENTEAFFGQGTRLTVV.

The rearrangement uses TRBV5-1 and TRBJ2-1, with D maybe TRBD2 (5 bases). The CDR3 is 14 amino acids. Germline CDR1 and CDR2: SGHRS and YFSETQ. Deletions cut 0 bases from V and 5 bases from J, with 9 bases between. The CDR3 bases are TGCGCCAGCAGCTTGGCGGGAATTGACAATGAGCAGTTCTTC. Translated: CASSLAGIDNEQFF.

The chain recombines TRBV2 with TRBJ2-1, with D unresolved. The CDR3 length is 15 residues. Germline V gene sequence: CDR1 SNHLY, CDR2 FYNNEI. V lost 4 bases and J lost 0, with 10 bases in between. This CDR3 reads CASSGSVSSYNEQFF. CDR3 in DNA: TGTGCCAGCAGTGGATCGGTCAGCTCCTACAATGAGCAGTTCTTC.

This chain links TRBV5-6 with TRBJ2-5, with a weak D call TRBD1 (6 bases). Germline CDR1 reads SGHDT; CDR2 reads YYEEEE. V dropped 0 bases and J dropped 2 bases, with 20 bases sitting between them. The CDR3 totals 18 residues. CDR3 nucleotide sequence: TGTGCCAGCAGCTTGGCTTTTGGGGGCCGTAGAAGTCAAGAGACCCAGTACTTC. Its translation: CASSLAFGGRRSQETQYF.

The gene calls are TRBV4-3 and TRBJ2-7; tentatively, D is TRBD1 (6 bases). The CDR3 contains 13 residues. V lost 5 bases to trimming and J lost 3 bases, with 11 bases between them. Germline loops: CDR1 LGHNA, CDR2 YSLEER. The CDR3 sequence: CASSFEGGYEQYF. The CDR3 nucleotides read TGCGCCAGCAGCTTTGAAGGGGGCTACGAGCAGTACTTC.

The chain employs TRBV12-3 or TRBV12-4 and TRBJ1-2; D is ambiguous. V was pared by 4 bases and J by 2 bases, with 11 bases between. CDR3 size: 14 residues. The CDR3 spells CASSSTSLNYGYTF. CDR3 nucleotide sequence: TGTGCCAGCAGTTCAACCTCACTCAACTATGGCTACACCTTC.

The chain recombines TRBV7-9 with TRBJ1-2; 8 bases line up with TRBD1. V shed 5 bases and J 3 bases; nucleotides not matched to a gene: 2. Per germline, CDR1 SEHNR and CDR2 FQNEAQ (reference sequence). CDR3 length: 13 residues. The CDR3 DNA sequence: TGTGCCAGCAGCGTGACAGGGGACTATGGCTACACCTTC. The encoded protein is CASSVTGDYGYTF.

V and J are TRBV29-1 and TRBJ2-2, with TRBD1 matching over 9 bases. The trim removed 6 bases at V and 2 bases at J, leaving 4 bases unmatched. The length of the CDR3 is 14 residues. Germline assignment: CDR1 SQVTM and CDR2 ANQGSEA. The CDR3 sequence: CSVGDRVNTGELFF. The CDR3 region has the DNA TGCAGCGTGGGGGACAGGGTAAACACCGGGGAGCTGTTTTTT.

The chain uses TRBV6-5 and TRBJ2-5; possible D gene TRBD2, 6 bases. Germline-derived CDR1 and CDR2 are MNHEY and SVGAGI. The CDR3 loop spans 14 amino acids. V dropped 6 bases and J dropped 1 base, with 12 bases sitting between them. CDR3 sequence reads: CASSRRDFQETQYF. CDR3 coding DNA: TGTGCCAGCAGCCGCCGGGACTTCCAAGAGACCCAGTACTTC.

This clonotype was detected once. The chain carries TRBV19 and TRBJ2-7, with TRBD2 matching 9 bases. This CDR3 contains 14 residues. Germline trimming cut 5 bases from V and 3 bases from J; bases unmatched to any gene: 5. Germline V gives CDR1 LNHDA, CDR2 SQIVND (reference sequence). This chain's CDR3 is CASSWASGDYEQYF. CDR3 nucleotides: TGTGCCAGTAGTTGGGCTAGCGGGGACTACGAGCAGTACTTC. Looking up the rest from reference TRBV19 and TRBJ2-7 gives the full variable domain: DGGITQSPKYLFRKEGQNVTLSCEQNLNHDAMYWYRQDPGQGLRLIYYSQIVNDFQKGDIAEGYSVSREKKESFPLTVTSAQKNPTAFYLCASSWASGDYEQYFGPGTRLTVT.

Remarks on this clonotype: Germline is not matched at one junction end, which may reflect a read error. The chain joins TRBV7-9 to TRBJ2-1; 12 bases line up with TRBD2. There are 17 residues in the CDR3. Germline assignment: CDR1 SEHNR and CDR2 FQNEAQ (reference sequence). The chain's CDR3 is CASSTASGGVSYNGQFF. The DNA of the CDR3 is TGTGCCAGCAGCACAGCTAGCGGGGGGGTATCCTACAATGGGCAGTTCTTC. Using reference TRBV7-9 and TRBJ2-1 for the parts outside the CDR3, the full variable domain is DTGVSQNPRHKITKRGQNVTFRCDPISEHNRLYWYRQTLGQGPEFLTYFQNEAQLEKSRLLSDRFSAERPKGSFSTLEIQRTEQGDSAMYLCASSTASGGVSYNGQFFGPGTRLTVL.

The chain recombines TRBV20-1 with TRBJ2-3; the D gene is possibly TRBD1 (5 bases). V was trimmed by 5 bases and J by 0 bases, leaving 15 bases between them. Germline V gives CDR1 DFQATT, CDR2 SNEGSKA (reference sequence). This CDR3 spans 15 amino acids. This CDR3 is CSAFATDPSTDTQYF. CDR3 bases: TGCAGTGCTTTTGCGACAGACCCTAGCACAGATACGCAGTATTTT.

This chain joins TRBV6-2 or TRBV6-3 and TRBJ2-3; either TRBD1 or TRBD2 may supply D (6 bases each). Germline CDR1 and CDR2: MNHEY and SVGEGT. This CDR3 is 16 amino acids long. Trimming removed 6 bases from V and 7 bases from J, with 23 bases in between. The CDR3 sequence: CASSKGWGARGYTQYF. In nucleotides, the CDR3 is TGTGCCAGCAGCAAGGGCTGGGGGGCGCGGGGATATACGCAGTATTTT.

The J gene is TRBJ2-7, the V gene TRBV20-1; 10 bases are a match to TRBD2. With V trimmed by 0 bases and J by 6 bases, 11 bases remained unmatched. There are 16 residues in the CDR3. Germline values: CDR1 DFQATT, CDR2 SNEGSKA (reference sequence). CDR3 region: CSARDLNSGGQGEQYF. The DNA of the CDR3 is TGCAGTGCTAGAGATCTCAATAGCGGGGGGCAGGGCGAGCAGTACTTC.